Presented here are 3 T cell receptor beta chains from one specimen sequenced in a study of sequential checkpoint blockade in melanoma. The table came from immunoSEQ multiplex PCR; TCRdb's copy has only in-frame clones and leaves some out. The data hold some 5,000 clones, with approximately 24% observed a single time. The treatment: randomized to nivolumab then ipilimumab (arm A) or the reverse (arm B). The specimen comprised tumor tissue (inferred from file names), sampled from a patient given nivolumab and ipilimumab in sequence. The source of these receptors is a human donor with melanoma.

This sequence joins TRBV11-3 and TRBJ2-3; 11 bases fit TRBD2. J lost 6 bases, V lost 2 bases, and 7 bases had no gene match. Germline-derived CDR1 and CDR2 are SGHNT and YENEEA. The CDR3 totals 16 residues. In DNA form, the CDR3 reads TGTGCCAGCAGCTTAATAGTAGCGGGGGGGCTGGATACGCAGTATTTT. Protein: CASSLIVAGGLDTQYF.

V gene TRBV11-3 combines with J gene TRBJ1-1, with no clear D. The ends were cut back, 3 bases at V and 4 bases at J, with 15 bases in the middle. CDR3 length: 15 amino acids. In germline, CDR1 is SGHNT, CDR2 YENEEA. The CDR3 nucleotides read TGTGCCAGCAGCTTCTCGACCTGGATAGGCACTGAAGCTTTCTTT. Amino acids: CASSFSTWIGTEAFF.

This chain joins TRBV19 and TRBJ2-1; no clear D. Trimming removed 2 bases from V and 4 bases from J, with 15 bases in between. The CDR3 runs to 16 residues. Germline lookup yields CDR1 LNHDA and CDR2 SQIVND (reference sequence). The CDR3 DNA sequence: TGTGCCAGTAGTATACAGTGGCCGCGGTCGTACAATGAGCAGTTCTTC. This codes for CASSIQWPRSYNEQFF.